Listed below are T cell receptor beta chains from one sample, sequenced in a study of blood T cell repertoires in COVID-19. The method was immunoSEQ multiplex PCR; TCRdb's version includes in-frame clones alone and lacks a portion of them. The sample has 130,000 to 150,000 clones, under 90% seen once. Sequencing was carried out using peripheral blood. Receptor source: a man aged 70 or older who had recovered from COVID-19. Both conserved end residues are trimmed from each CDR3.

V | CDR3
TRBV2 | ASTDSNSNQPQH
TRBV6-2/TRBV6-3 | ASSNPLAAQETQY
TRBV30 | AWTYTDTQY
TRBV18 | ASSPPQGLGTEAF
TRBV27 | ASSLYPPGQGLNEKLF
TRBV30 | AWSVRRGLSQETQY
TRBV5-1 | ASSLPEEASGRFTGELF
TRBV19 | ASTAAGEGNQPQH
TRBV7-8 | ASSQWTAYNEQF
TRBV19 | ASRLEAGGVGDEQY
TRBV7-9 | ASSRAELHNEQF
TRBV19 | ASSLGQHTYEQY
TRBV5-6 | ASSLTAGLAATDTQY
TRBV30 | AWSVGVLAGDSDTQY
TRBV19 | ASSIDESGRPF
TRBV5-1 | ASSLTSTSYEQY
TRBV12-3/TRBV12-4 | ASGDRYYGYT
TRBV5-1 | ASSLALLSIQY
TRBV7-2 | ASSWDRGQPQH
TRBV18 | ASSSGLAEYEQY
TRBV3-1/TRBV3-2 | ASSQSSGGNSPLH
TRBV9 | ASSPRGGSSYNEQF
TRBV7-3 | ASSFSGGNTGELF
TRBV12-5 | ASQSDRGAF
TRBV10-3 | AISLSTSLFDTDTQY
TRBV18 | ASSPRGGEGYT
TRBV12-3/TRBV12-4 | ASITSSSYEQF
TRBV11-2 | ASSLDWEPEAF
TRBV27 | ASSRRSEGGIDTQY
TRBV3-1/TRBV3-2 | ASSDHAGGHTDTQY
TRBV7-8 | ASSSAMWGPGNEQF
TRBV4-3 | ASREDRH
TRBV27 | ASRALFLTGELF
TRBV6-6 | ASKAGTTTYEQY
TRBV5-1 | ASSLALGQTDTQY
TRBV27 | ASSRKAGGNEKLF
TRBV13 | ASSLGRLAALGAAKNIQY
TRBV12-1 | ASSPRQGSYEQY
TRBV11-2 | ASSPTSGEETQY
TRBV7-9 | ASSSRSGWPQH
TRBV28 | ASSPRGTTNEQF
TRBV6-1 | ASSEAGGTGGNTQY
TRBV5-4 | ASSPGGAGVRETQY
TRBV7-9 | ASSLGNSNQPQH
TRBV28 | ASSLYPQNTEAF
TRBV5-5 | ASSLKGGEQY
TRBV7-6 | ASSLEQRGLAGGRNNEQF
TRBV11-2 | ASSFGTVGDTQY
TRBV27 | ASSFRDRDYNEQF
TRBV24-1 | ATSDYTGTRVSIHEQY
TRBV2 | ASSAGGGVQETQY
TRBV19 | ASSPAIGRGNEQF
TRBV6-5 | ASSYSWGNEKLF
TRBV5-1 | ASSGNRDRVWETQY